The rows below give T cell receptor beta chains drawn from one sample of a study of blood T cell repertoires in COVID-19. The data were produced by immunoSEQ multiplex PCR, yet TCRdb's version contains in-frame clones alone and is incomplete. The repertoire holds approximately 300,000 clones, with 75% to 90% as singletons. The source material was peripheral blood. The receptors shown here come from a man aged 30 to 45 with acute or convalescent COVID-19. CDR3s include the opening cysteine and the closing phenylalanine or tryptophan. The D gene is left open where the match is weak. Clone size appears in some rows only: once, few, many, or a class for an expanded clone.

V,size,J,D,CDR3,DNA
TRBV28,-,TRBJ1-5,TRBD1,CASRGTGRNQPQHF,TGTGCCAGCAGGGGGACAGGGAGGAATCAGCCCCAGCATTTT
TRBV24-1,-,TRBJ2-1,-,CATSDPHNEQFF,TGTGCCACCAGTGATCCTCACAATGAGCAGTTCTTC
TRBV28,-,TRBJ1-3,-,CASSFRRNTIYF,TGTGCCAGCAGTTTTAGAAGAAACACCATATATTTT
TRBV6-5,-,TRBJ1-6,-,CASSYTESGRSPLHF,TGTGCCAGCAGTTATACTGAGTCGGGGAGATCACCCCTCCACTTT
TRBV5-1,-,TRBJ1-1,-,CASSRGIHEAFF,TGCGCCAGCAGCCGGGGGATTCACGAAGCTTTCTTT
TRBV14,-,TRBJ2-7,TRBD2,CASSQALAGRYEQYF,TGTGCCAGCAGCCAAGCACTAGCGGGGCGTTACGAGCAGTACTTC
TRBV28,-,TRBJ2-3,-,CASSLIGGASDTQYF,TGTGCCAGCAGTTTAATTGGCGGGGCCTCAGATACGCAGTATTTT
TRBV5-1,-,TRBJ2-7,-,CASSLSRGEQYF,TGCGCCAGCAGCTTGAGCCGAGGTGAGCAGTACTTC
TRBV10-3,-,TRBJ1-2,-,CAISDSGYGYTF,TGTGCCATCAGTGACAGTGGCTATGGCTACACCTTC
TRBV2,-,TRBJ1-1,-,CAASREVTRHTEAFF,TGTGCCGCCTCGAGAGAGGTGACGAGGCACACTGAAGCTTTCTTT
TRBV7-9,once,TRBJ2-1,-,CASSSNILVNEQFF,TGTGCCAGCAGCTCCAATATACTAGTTAATGAGCAGTTCTTC
TRBV7-9,-,TRBJ1-2,-,CASSRQNYGYTF,TGTGCCAGCAGCAGACAGAACTATGGCTACACCTTC
TRBV10-3,-,TRBJ2-4,-,CAISESSISVAKNIQYF,TGTGCCATCAGTGAGTCGAGTATCTCGGTAGCCAAAAACATTCAGTACTTC
TRBV7-3,once,TRBJ2-3,-,CASSLRAASDTDTQYF,TGTGCCAGCAGCTTAAGGGCGGCTAGCGACACAGATACGCAGTATTTT
TRBV7-9,-,TRBJ1-1,-,CASRAQGSEAFF,TGTGCCAGCAGAGCCCAGGGGTCTGAAGCTTTCTTT
TRBV15,-,TRBJ1-2,-,CATSSVKGPMWYGYTF,TGTGCCACCAGCAGTGTAAAGGGGCCAATGTGGTATGGCTACACCTTC
TRBV7-3,once,TRBJ2-1,-,CASSYSPNNEQFF,TGTGCCAGCAGCTATAGCCCTAACAATGAGCAGTTCTTC
TRBV9,-,TRBJ1-3,-,CASSPTQVRGNTIYF,TGTGCCAGCAGCCCTACCCAGGTGAGAGGAAACACCATATATTTT
TRBV3-1/TRBV3-2,-,TRBJ1-2,-,CASSQDISGDGYTF,TGTGCCAGCAGCCAGGATATTTCAGGGGATGGCTACACCTTC
TRBV7-9,-,TRBJ2-1,-,CASSLPVNGEQFF,TGTGCCAGCAGCTTACCCGTTAACGGTGAGCAGTTCTTC
TRBV6-5,-,TRBJ2-3,TRBD2,CASSPRGGLTDTQYF,TGTGCCAGCAGTCCGCGGGGGGGCCTAACAGATACGCAGTATTTT
TRBV2,-,TRBJ1-5,TRBD1,CASSVRGIQPQHF,TGTGCCAGCAGTGTCAGGGGGATTCAGCCCCAGCATTTT
TRBV2,-,TRBJ1-5,-,CASSDGGRQPQHF,TGTGCCAGCAGTGATGGAGGAAGACAGCCCCAGCATTTT
TRBV5-8,-,TRBJ2-1,TRBD2,CASSLGTSFSYNEQFF,TGTGCCAGCAGCTTGGGGACTAGCTTCTCCTACAATGAGCAGTTCTTC
TRBV7-9,-,TRBJ2-1,-,CASSPDTLYNEQFF,TGTGCCAGCAGCCCCGACACTCTATACAATGAGCAGTTCTTC
TRBV28,-,TRBJ1-1,-,CASSFTRFTEAFF,TGTGCCAGCAGTTTTACACGTTTCACTGAAGCTTTCTTT
TRBV5-4,-,TRBJ2-7,TRBD1,CASSSSSRTGVEQYF,TGTGCCAGCAGCTCCTCCTCCCGGACAGGGGTCGAGCAGTACTTC
TRBV11-3,-,TRBJ2-7,-,CASSLDMRTEQYF,TGTGCCAGCAGCTTAGATATGAGAACCGAGCAGTACTTC
TRBV9,once,TRBJ2-2,TRBD1,CASSVQQGSNTGELFF,TGTGCCAGCAGCGTGCAACAGGGGTCGAACACCGGGGAGCTGTTTTTT
TRBV28,once,TRBJ2-1,-,CASGSHEQFF,TGTGCCAGCGGGAGCCATGAGCAGTTCTTC
TRBV5-1,-,TRBJ1-1,TRBD1,CASSLGVTGDHTEAFF,TGCGCCAGCAGCTTGGGGGTTACAGGGGACCACACTGAAGCTTTCTTT
TRBV4-1,-,TRBJ2-2,-,CASSQENRGRNTGELFF,TGCGCCAGCAGCCAAGAAAATAGGGGCAGGAACACCGGGGAGCTGTTTTTT